This T cell receptor (beta chain) was documented in a study of blood T cell repertoires in COVID-19. Study-wide context: Samples came from the United States, Italy and Spain, spanning acute and convalescent COVID-19.

Germline CDR1 KGHSH, CDR2 LQKENI. The V segment lost 3 bases and the J segment 6 bases; nucleotides outside the gene matches: 7. The CDR3 extends over 16 amino acids. Assay: immunoSEQ multiplex PCR; the TCRdb copy retains only in-frame clones and omits some. The repertoire holds 210,000 or so clones, with roughly 76% as singletons. This clone appeared once. Sequencing was carried out using peripheral blood. The chain links TRBV18 to TRBJ2-1; the match to TRBD2 covers 11 bases. The sequence derives from a human donor in a cohort sampled during active COVID-19. The CDR3 spells CASSPPRLAGGNEQFF. The CDR3 coding sequence is TGTGCCAGCTCACCCCCCAGGCTAGCGGGGGGCAATGAGCAGTTCTTC.